These T cell receptor beta chains were read from a single sample in a study of a mutant IDH1 vaccine in newly diagnosed glioma. Assay used: immunoSEQ multiplex PCR; TCRdb lists only in-frame clones, some missing. The data hold tens of thousands of clones, with over 80% observed a single time. These TCRs are of unknown antigen specificity. Material: PBMCs, obtained from a glioma patient whose treatment included an IDH1 peptide vaccine. These receptors came from a man between 40 and 49 years old with glioma. CDR3s include the opening cysteine and the closing phenylalanine or tryptophan. Fields, in order: V gene, J gene, clone size, D gene, CDR3 DNA, CDR3 protein. The D gene is left open where the match is weak. The size field is filled for only some rows; it gives once, few, many or a size class.

V: TRBV6-5
J: TRBJ1-2
size: .
D: TRBD1
DNA: TGTGCCAGCAGCCGAGGACAGGATACCTATGGCTACACCTTC
CDR3: CASSRGQDTYGYTF

V: TRBV19
J: TRBJ2-7
size: .
D: .
DNA: TGTGCCAGCTCGAGAGGCAGAGGGTCCTACGAGCAGTACTTC
CDR3: CASSRGRGSYEQYF

V: TRBV10-2
J: TRBJ1-1
size: .
D: .
DNA: TGCGCCAGCAACGCACCGGGACTAGGCACTGAAGCTTTCTTT
CDR3: CASNAPGLGTEAFF

V: TRBV29-1
J: TRBJ2-3
size: .
D: .
DNA: TGCAGCGTTGAAGATGGAAGGGACCAAACAGATACGCAGTATTTT
CDR3: CSVEDGRDQTDTQYF

V: TRBV19
J: TRBJ2-3
size: once
D: .
DNA: TGTGCCAGTAGCGCATTTGAGGGAGGAGCAGATACGCAGTATTTT
CDR3: CASSAFEGGADTQYF

V: TRBV7-6
J: TRBJ2-4
size: .
D: .
DNA: TGTGCCAGCAGCCCTGGTCACCGCTCGGCGACGGGAAACATTCAGTACTTC
CDR3: CASSPGHRSATGNIQYF

V: TRBV18
J: TRBJ2-5
size: .
D: .
DNA: TGTGCCAGCTCACTCCCAGAAGGTGCGAAGGAGACCCAGTACTTC
CDR3: CASSLPEGAKETQYF

V: TRBV29-1
J: TRBJ2-7
size: .
D: TRBD2
DNA: TGCGCAGCGCAAAGCGGGAGTGCCGAGCAGTACTTC
CDR3: CAAQSGSAEQYF

V: TRBV6-5
J: TRBJ1-2
size: .
D: .
DNA: TGTGCCAGCAGCAGAACAGGATCTAACTATGGCTACACCTTC
CDR3: CASSRTGSNYGYTF

V: TRBV18
J: TRBJ2-6
size: .
D: .
DNA: TGTGCCAGCTCCCAGAGACAGGCCTTAGGGGCCAACGTCCTGACTTTC
CDR3: CASSQRQALGANVLTF

V: TRBV28
J: TRBJ2-7
size: .
D: TRBD2
DNA: TGTGCCAGCAGTCCGCTAGCGGGAGAGGCCTACGAGCAGTACTTC
CDR3: CASSPLAGEAYEQYF

V: TRBV28
J: TRBJ2-2
size: .
D: .
DNA: TGTGCCAGCAGTCTCCCCCAGGGGAACACCGGGGAGCTGTTTTTT
CDR3: CASSLPQGNTGELFF

V: TRBV14
J: TRBJ2-7
size: .
D: .
DNA: TGTGCCAGCAGCCAAGGACAAAGGGGCCCCTACGAGCAGTACTTC
CDR3: CASSQGQRGPYEQYF

V: TRBV4-2
J: TRBJ2-6
size: .
D: TRBD2
DNA: TGTGCCAGCAGCCTCGGGGGGGGACCTGGGGCCAACGTCCTGACTTTC
CDR3: CASSLGGGPGANVLTF